These 28 T cell receptor beta chains came from one sample sequenced in a study of OX40 agonist ivuxolimab in advanced cancers. The repertoire was sequenced with immunoSEQ multiplex PCR; TCRdb's copy has only in-frame clones and lacks some. The data contain about 99,000 clones, roughly 95% of them singletons. Here the sequenced sample was CD4+ or CD8+ T cells sorted from blood, taken in a trial of the OX40 agonist ivuxolimab. The receptor source for this set is an adult with an advanced solid tumor such as melanoma, head and neck, liver or kidney cancer.

The chain combines TRBV28 with TRBJ2-7, with TRBD1 identical over 7 bases. Unmatched junction bases numbered 13, after V lost 6 bases and J lost 2 bases. Germline values: CDR1 MDHEN, CDR2 SYDVKM. The CDR3 contains 16 residues. CDR3 bases: TGTGCCAGCAGCCGTAGACAGGGTTCGGCTCCCTACGAGCAGTACTTC. Translation gives CASSRRQGSAPYEQYF.

The V gene is TRBV5-1, the J gene TRBJ1-1; the D is unclear. Per germline, CDR1 SGHRS and CDR2 YFSETQ. This CDR3 has 14 residues. V lost 0 bases to trimming and J lost 3 bases, with 9 bases between them. The CDR3 sequence is CASSLEPGDTEAFF. The CDR3 DNA reads as TGCGCCAGCAGCTTGGAACCTGGGGACACTGAAGCTTTCTTT.

The genes are TRBV7-9 and TRBJ2-7, with 8 bases fitting TRBD2. The trim removed 5 bases at V and 3 bases at J, leaving 9 bases unmatched. Germline V lookup: CDR1 SEHNR, CDR2 FQNEAQ (reference sequence). The CDR3 is 15 residues long. The CDR3 is CASSPNSGTIYEQYF. DNA for the CDR3: TGTGCCAGCAGCCCAAATAGCGGGACGATCTACGAGCAGTACTTC.

This clone occurred a few times. This sequence joins TRBV5-1 and TRBJ2-7; D remains ambiguous. CDR3 length: 11 residues. V shed 4 bases and J shed 0 bases, with 2 bases lying between them. Germline assignment: CDR1 SGHRS and CDR2 YFSETQ. The CDR3 is CASSPSYEQYF. In nucleotides, the CDR3 is TGCGCCAGCAGCCCCTCCTACGAGCAGTACTTC.

The chain links TRBV15 to TRBJ2-5, with TRBD2 as a possible D gene (5 bases). Trimming took 0 bases from V and 5 from J, leaving 10 bases between them. Germline V gene lookup returns CDR1 LNHNV and CDR2 YYDKDF (reference sequence). The CDR3 runs 14 residues. CDR3 amino acids: CATSRDEGGETQYF. The CDR3 DNA sequence: TGTGCCACCAGCAGAGATGAGGGCGGGGAGACCCAGTACTTC.

The J gene is TRBJ2-7, the V gene TRBV4-2; 8 bases align to TRBD1. V was clipped by 4 bases and J by 2 bases; unmatched bases: 4. CDR1 is LGHNA, CDR2 YNFKEQ, per germline. CDR3 length equals 14 residues. As DNA, the CDR3 is TGTGCCAGCAGCCCCAGGGGGCTGGCCTACGAGCAGTACTTC. Translated, it gives CASSPRGLAYEQYF.

The J gene is TRBJ2-7, the V gene TRBV28, with a tentative D call TRBD2 (6 bases). CDR3 length: 14 amino acids. The V gene's germline CDR1 is MDHEN and CDR2 SYDVKM. The V end lost 7 bases, the J end lost 3 bases, and 16 bases lay between the germline ends. In DNA, the CDR3 is TGTGCCAGCACGGGCCAGCGGGCGTACTACGAGCAGTACTTC. It codes for CASTGQRAYYEQYF. The whole variable domain, filled in from reference TRBV28 and TRBJ2-7, reads DVKVTQSSRYLVKRTGEKVFLECVQDMDHENMFWYRQDPGLGLRLIYFSYDVKMKEKGDIPEGYSVSREKKERFSLILESASTNQTSMYLCASTGQRAYYEQYFGPGTRLTVT.

The rearrangement links TRBV7-9 to TRBJ2-7, with TRBD1 identical over 9 bases. Per germline, CDR1 SEHNR and CDR2 FQNEAQ (reference sequence). V lost 6 bases, J lost 2 bases, and 8 bases stayed unmatched. The CDR3 has 15 residues. CDR3 sequence: CASRGGTGRPYEQYF. DNA for the CDR3: TGTGCCAGCAGGGGAGGGACAGGGCGCCCCTACGAGCAGTACTTC.

The V and J genes are TRBV2 and TRBJ1-5, with D perhaps TRBD1 (5 bases). Germline loops: CDR1 SNHLY, CDR2 FYNNEI. V was pared by 4 bases and J by 9 bases, with 13 bases between. The CDR3 contains 13 residues. CDR3 nucleotides: TGTGCCAGCAGTGTAGCAGGGCCCGGGCCCCAGCATTTT. Translated: CASSVAGPGPQHF.

This chain connects TRBV19 to TRBJ1-1; the D is unclear. The CDR3 runs 15 residues. Germline CDR1 is LNHDA and CDR2 is SQIVND (reference sequence). V lost 5 bases to trimming and J lost 1 base, with 14 bases between them. For the CDR3, the DNA is TGTGCCAGTAGTTCCGTGTCGGGGAGGAACACTGAAGCTTTCTTT. Residues: CASSSVSGRNTEAFF.

V is TRBV27 and J is TRBJ2-7; no firm D call. CDR3 length: 13 amino acids. V was cut by 3 bases and J by 6 bases, with 12 bases left in between. CDR1 and CDR2 from the germline V gene are MNHEY and SMNVEV (reference sequence). CDR3 sequence reads: CASSFSPYREQYF. CDR3 in DNA: TGTGCCAGCAGTTTTAGCCCTTACCGCGAGCAGTACTTC.

The V gene is TRBV27, the J gene TRBJ2-7; 14 nucleotides line up with TRBD2. The CDR3 contains 16 residues. Trimming at V came to 4 bases and at J to 3 bases, leaving 5 bases not matched to a gene. Germline loops: CDR1 MNHEY, CDR2 SMNVEV (reference sequence). The CDR3 DNA is TGTGCCAGCAGTTCCGGGACTAGCGGGAGTGTCTACGAGCAGTACTTC. Encoded protein: CASSSGTSGSVYEQYF.

The chain has TRBV27 and TRBJ2-5; the D is unclear. Germline values: CDR1 MNHEY, CDR2 SMNVEV (reference sequence). The CDR3 is 14 amino acids. V lost 5 bases and J 5 bases, leaving 15 bases between the germline ends. CDR3 residues: CASSPASGWETQYF. CDR3 bases: TGTGCCAGCAGTCCCGCCTCGGGTTGGGAGACCCAGTACTTC.

The chain has TRBV7-9 and TRBJ1-4; a weak D match, TRBD1 (5 bases). V lost 6 bases, J lost 4 bases, and 12 bases lay in between. The CDR3 contains 14 residues. Germline CDR1 is SEHNR and CDR2 is FQNEAQ (reference sequence). The CDR3 DNA sequence: TGTGCCAGCAGGTCGGAGGGGTTTAATGAAAAACTGTTTTTT. This gives the protein CASRSEGFNEKLFF.

The chain carries TRBV7-9 and TRBJ2-1; possibly TRBD2 for D (6 bases). The CDR3 runs 16 residues. CDR1 is SEHNR and CDR2 is FQNEAQ in the germline V gene (reference sequence). Trimming left V 5 bases short and J 4 bases short, with 18 bases between. DNA for the CDR3: TGTGCCAGCAGCCCCCGACTGGAGGGCCCTTACAATGAGCAGTTCTTC. Its protein product is CASSPRLEGPYNEQFF.

The chain joins TRBV11-2 to TRBJ2-7; 16 bases are a match to TRBD2. The CDR3 covers 17 residues. CDR1 and CDR2 from the germline V gene are SGHAT and FQNNGV. V gave up 3 bases and J gave up 2 bases; unmatched junction bases: 4. The CDR3 DNA sequence: TGTGCCAGCAGCTTCGGGACTAGCGGGAGGGCCCCCTACGAGCAGTACTTC. It codes for CASSFGTSGRAPYEQYF. Supplemented by reference TRBV11-2 and TRBJ2-7, the full variable domain reads EAGVAQSPRYKIIEKRQSVAFWCNPISGHATLYWYQQILGQGPKLLIQFQNNGVVDDSQLPKDRFSAERLKGVDSTLKIQPAKLEDSAVYLCASSFGTSGRAPYEQYFGPGTRLTVT.

This clone showed up just once. Here the CDR3 reads CASSIGVGNTIYF. The CDR3, as DNA: TGTGCCAGTAGTATAGGGGTTGGAAACACCATATATTTT. J is TRBJ1-3 and V is TRBV19; D gene ambiguous. The CDR3 length is 13 residues. V was cut by 1 base and J by 3 bases, with 4 bases left in between. Germline V gene lookup returns CDR1 LNHDA and CDR2 SQIVND (reference sequence).

The chain uses TRBV13 and TRBJ1-1, with 8 bases that match TRBD1. The length of the CDR3 is 16 residues. V gave up 5 bases and J gave up 2 bases; unmatched junction bases: 10. The germline V gene has CDR1 PRHDT and CDR2 FYEKMQ (reference sequence). CDR3 nucleotides: TGTGCCAGCAGCCCCGGGACAGGAGGGATAAACACTGAAGCTTTCTTT. Its translation is CASSPGTGGINTEAFF.

This clone was recorded a few times. This sequence joins TRBV28 and TRBJ1-2; TRBD1 is a possible D gene (5 bases). CDR1 is MDHEN and CDR2 is SYDVKM in the germline V gene. V lost 5 bases to trimming and J lost 7 bases, with 14 bases between them. CDR3 length: 13 residues. The CDR3 here is CASSRPGKGGYTF. CDR3 sequence (DNA): TGTGCCAGCAGTCGACCAGGGAAAGGTGGCTACACCTTC.

The chain links TRBV28 to TRBJ2-7, with TRBD1 matching 10 bases. The germline gives CDR1 MDHEN, CDR2 SYDVKM. The CDR3 loop spans 14 amino acids. V trimming: 4 bases; J trimming: 7 bases; junction bases outside the gene matches: 7. This chain's CDR3 is CASSSPGQGGEQYF. For the CDR3, the DNA is TGTGCCAGCAGTTCCCCCGGACAGGGGGGGGAGCAGTACTTC.

The chain recombines TRBV5-5 with TRBJ1-1, with unresolved D. Trimming shortened V by 3 bases and J by 1 base, and 7 bases separated the two germline ends. Looked up from germline, CDR1 is SGHKS and CDR2 is YYEKEE (reference sequence). The CDR3 extends over 13 amino acids. CDR3 protein: CASSYHPNTEAFF. As DNA, the CDR3 is TGTGCCAGCAGCTATCATCCGAACACTGAAGCTTTCTTT.

The CDR3 DNA reads TGCAGTGCTAGGTGGGGGGAGCAGTACTTC. Its translation is CSARWGEQYF. This rearrangement joins TRBV20-1 to TRBJ2-7; D may match TRBD1 or TRBD2 (5 bases each). Germline V gives CDR1 DFQATT, CDR2 SNEGSKA (reference sequence). This CDR3 region has 10 residues. Trimming pared 3 bases from V and 7 bases from J, leaving 7 bases between.

V usage is TRBV5-4 and J usage is TRBJ2-7, with D maybe TRBD2 (7 bases). CDR1 and CDR2 (germline): SGHNT, YYREEE (reference sequence). The CDR3 totals 14 residues. The V gene lost 1 base and the J gene lost 0 bases, with 8 bases spanning the gap. The CDR3 DNA follows: TGTGCCAGCAGCTTGCGGGGGGCCTCCTACGAGCAGTACTTC. The encoded protein is CASSLRGASYEQYF.

This clone was recorded once. The chain carries TRBV25-1 and TRBJ1-2; possible D gene TRBD1, 6 bases. The CDR3 extends over 13 amino acids. Germline V gene lookup returns CDR1 MGHDK and CDR2 SYGVNS. V was clipped by 6 bases and J by 4 bases, with 12 bases between them. The CDR3 bases are TGTGCCAGCAGGGCAGGGGAGAGCTATGGCTACACCTTC. This encodes CASRAGESYGYTF.

This chain links TRBV11-3 with TRBJ2-1; 9 positions agree with TRBD2. The CDR3 has 12 amino acids. Germline loops: CDR1 SGHNT, CDR2 YENEEA. V lost 4 bases and J lost 15; bases outside the gene matches: 7. For the CDR3, the DNA is TGTGCCAGCAGCTCGTTAGCGGGAGTTCCGTTCTTC. Protein product: CASSSLAGVPFF.

This clone was counted a few times. The chain links TRBV7-9 to TRBJ1-6, with unresolved D. CDR3 length: 13 residues. From germline, CDR1 is SEHNR and CDR2 FQNEAQ (reference sequence). V was trimmed by 4 bases and J by 17 bases, leaving 18 bases between them. CDR3 in DNA: TGTGCCAGCAGCTCCGGGCCGGGTTGGCCCGTCCACTTT. It codes for CASSSGPGWPVHF. Supplemented by reference TRBV7-9 and TRBJ1-6, the full variable domain reads DTGVSQNPRHKITKRGQNVTFRCDPISEHNRLYWYRQTLGQGPEFLTYFQNEAQLEKSRLLSDRFSAERPKGSFSTLEIQRTEQGDSAMYLCASSSGPGWPVHFGNGTRLTVT.

This sequence joins TRBV6-5 and TRBJ1-1, with 7 bases that match TRBD1. V trimming: 7 bases; J trimming: 7 bases; junction bases outside the gene matches: 12. The length of the CDR3 is 14 residues. Germline V gene sequence: CDR1 MNHEY, CDR2 SVGAGI. CDR3 in DNA: TGTGCCAGCAACAACTTACAGGGGAGTGGTGAAGCTTTCTTT. It encodes CASNNLQGSGEAFF.

The V and J genes are TRBV14 and TRBJ2-3; the match to TRBD2 covers 9 bases. The CDR3 has 19 residues. V shed 0 bases and J 7 bases; nucleotides not matched to a gene: 17. Germline V lookup: CDR1 SGHDN, CDR2 FVKESK. In nucleotides, the CDR3 is TGTGCCAGCAGCCAAGATCTTCCAGTTGGCGGGAGGGCCATGAATACGCAGTATTTT. Residues: CASSQDLPVGGRAMNTQYF.